Below, 8 T cell receptor beta chains from the same sample are listed, as sequenced in a study of CD8+ T cells in alopecia areata. Extraction and reverse transcription of RNA yielded cDNA as the sequencing template. Assay used: immunoSEQ multiplex PCR; TCRdb lists only in-frame clones, some missing. The profile shows under 250,000 clones, approximately 52% of them singletons. The input for sequencing was CD4+ T cells sorted from blood, taken at week 0. These receptors were obtained from a human donor with alopecia areata.

A few counts support this clone. The chain is built from TRBV5-6 and TRBJ2-5; D is unresolved. The CDR3 has 13 amino acids. Trimming left V 0 bases short and J 1 base short, with 4 bases between. Germline values: CDR1 SGHDT, CDR2 YYEEEE. The CDR3 region is CASSLGGQETQYF. CDR3 sequence (DNA): TGTGCCAGCAGCTTGGGCGGCCAAGAGACCCAGTACTTC. The variable domain in full, completed from reference TRBV5-6 and TRBJ2-5, reads DAGVTQSPTHLIKTRGQQVTLRCSPKSGHDTVSWYQQALGQGPQFIFQYYEEEERQRGNFPDRFSGHQFPNYSSELNVNALLLGDSALYLCASSLGGQETQYFGPGTRLLVL.

This clone has a handful of counts. Other DNA sequences from this sample encode an identical CDR3 as well. The rearrangement joins TRBV29-1 to TRBJ2-5, with D unclear. The germline gives CDR1 SQVTM, CDR2 ANQGSEA. The CDR3 spans 10 residues. Trimming shortened V by 4 bases and J by 2 bases, and 2 bases separated the two germline ends. CDR3 sequence (DNA): TGCAGCGTTGGACAAGAGACCCAGTACTTC. It encodes CSVGQETQYF. Full variable domain (remainder filled in from reference TRBV29-1 and TRBJ2-5): SAVISQKPSRDICQRGTSLTIQCQVDSQVTMMFWYRQQPGQSLTLIATANQGSEATYESGFVIDKFPISRPNLTFSTLTVSNMSPEDSSIYLCSVGQETQYFGPGTRLLVL.

The J gene is TRBJ2-1, the V gene TRBV29-1, with D unresolved. Trimming pared 4 bases from V and 9 bases from J, leaving 13 bases between. The CDR3 consists of 12 residues. Germline lookup yields CDR1 SQVTM and CDR2 ANQGSEA. CDR3 region: CSVGGWAVEQFF. The DNA for the CDR3 is TGCAGCGTTGGAGGTTGGGCAGTTGAGCAGTTCTTC.

The chain uses TRBV6-5 and TRBJ1-1, with 8 bases that match TRBD1. The CDR3 sequence is 15 residues long. Germline lookup yields CDR1 MNHEY and CDR2 SVGAGI. V trimming: 4 bases; J trimming: 8 bases; junction bases outside the gene matches: 12. For the CDR3, the DNA is TGTGCCAGCAGTTCCAGGGGGCACAAGGATCTGGAAGCTTTCTTT. Encoded protein: CASSSRGHKDLEAFF.

The rearrangement uses TRBV30 and TRBJ1-5; no reliable D call. This CDR3 spans 12 amino acids. Germline V gives CDR1 GTSNPN, CDR2 SVGIG (reference sequence). Trimming removed 1 base from V and 5 bases from J, with 6 bases in between. The CDR3 sequence: CAWSEGYQPQHF. The DNA of the CDR3 is TGTGCCTGGAGTGAAGGGTATCAGCCCCAGCATTTT.

The rearrangement uses TRBV7-9 and TRBJ1-5; TRBD1 might be the D (5 bases). The germline gives CDR1 SEHNR, CDR2 FQNEAQ (reference sequence). V lost 5 bases and J 2 bases, leaving 16 bases between the germline ends. This CDR3 is built from 16 residues. In DNA form, the CDR3 reads TGTGCCAGCAGCCATGGTTTCGGAGGGGGCAATCAGCCCCAGCATTTT. It is translated as CASSHGFGGGNQPQHF. The full variable domain, rest sourced from reference TRBV7-9 and TRBJ1-5, is DTGVSQNPRHKITKRGQNVTFRCDPISEHNRLYWYRQTLGQGPEFLTYFQNEAQLEKSRLLSDRFSAERPKGSFSTLEIQRTEQGDSAMYLCASSHGFGGGNQPQHFGDGTRLSIL.

Concerning this clone: In the same sample, other DNA sequences code for this CDR3. The CDR3 DNA follows: TGCAGCGTTGACAGCTCTGGGGCCAACGTCCTGACTTTC. This codes for CSVDSSGANVLTF. The chain employs TRBV29-1 and TRBJ2-6, with D uncertain. CDR3 length: 13 residues. Trimming removed 3 bases from V and 0 bases from J, with 3 bases in between. CDR1 and CDR2 from the germline V gene are SQVTM and ANQGSEA.

The J gene is TRBJ1-2, the V gene TRBV6-5; TRBD1 matches 9 bases. The CDR3 is 15 amino acids. The ends lost 2 bases at V and 4 bases at J; junction bases unmatched: 5. Per germline, CDR1 MNHEY and CDR2 SVGAGI. CDR3 region: CASSYTGQGAYGYTF. CDR3 in DNA: TGTGCCAGCAGTTACACGGGACAGGGTGCCTATGGCTACACCTTC.